This paragraph covers one T cell receptor (beta chain) sequence. Its antigen is currently unknown. A junction end diverges from the germline sequence, so it may reflect a read error. The sample comes from a study of tumor-infiltrating lymphocytes in primary liver carcinoma. Turning to the study itself: The five patients, who were men and women, ranged in age from 30 to 69 years. The number of productive TCRbeta reads per sample ranged from roughly 3.65 to 7.5 million and was similar across tissue types.

Each 20-30 mg portion of unsorted bulk tissue served as the source for co-extraction of RNA and DNA. Whichever tumor sample was examined, it had over 85% viable tumor cells. Priming with a constant-region primer yielded TCR beta cDNA from 450 to 550 ng total RNA. Three nested multiplex PCR rounds, a slightly modified ARM-PCR method, built the TCR beta libraries. TRBV1-TRBV30 forward primers paired with a C-beta reverse primer drove the first two PCR rounds, about 9 cycles each. TCRdb reprocessed the multiplex PCR reads with MiXCR, giving one entry per CDR3 protein. The table shows approximately 110,000 distinct CDR3 sequences, with 80% to 85% occurring only once. Germline assignment: CDR1 SQVTM and CDR2 ANQGSEA. The CDR3 length is 14 residues. General study findings and limits: Only about 7-25% of top clones occurred in every one of the five tumor regions.

The rearrangement uses TRBV29-1 and TRBJ2-1; TRBD2 is a possible D gene (6 bases). The receptor was isolated from a middle-aged man with primary liver carcinoma and hepatitis B virus infection. Sequenced: liver tumor tissue from sampling region 3. Subset noted: tumor region T3, left-lateral pole. The CDR3 bases are TGCAGCCGGGGGACTCAGAGCTCCTACATTGAGCAGTTCTTC. Its translation is CSRGTQSSYIEQFF.